This TCR beta chain was captured by sequencing in a study of beta chain features in type 1 diabetes. Whole-study findings and limits: Shortening that was moderate but significant affected the TCRB CDR3s of Type 1 diabetes patients in all four CD4+ subsets.

The V and J ends lost 1 base and 7 bases, in that order; junction bases with no gene match: 8. The CDR3 is 15 amino acids. Germline assignment: CDR1 LGHNA and CDR2 YSLEER. Since all of the isolated RNA was reverse transcribed, expressed TCRB transcripts were what got sequenced. Some clones are missing from TCRdb's copy, which holds only in-frame ones; the method was immunoSEQ multiplex PCR. The table shows around 140,000 clones, with about 10% occurring only once. Comment on this clone: Its antigen is as yet unknown.

The clonotype comes from a man between 18 and 29 years old in good health. V and J are TRBV4-3 and TRBJ2-7, with 9 bases that match TRBD2. The specimen was naive CD4+ T cells from blood. CDR3 nucleotide sequence: TGCGCCAGCAGCCAAGTCGGCGGGGGGGCCGATGAGCAGTACTTC. Translation gives CASSQVGGGADEQYF.